A single TCR beta chain is shown here with its context. These data are taken from a study of technical replicates of blood from a few donors. Here immunoSEQ multiplex PCR was the method, and the copy in TCRdb shows in-frame clones only, minus some. The sample gives around 70,000 clones, 94% of which show up once; 0.3% to 0.45% is in the top ten. The germline CDR1 and CDR2 sequences are MDHEN and SYDVKM. V lost 5 bases, J lost 10 bases, and 9 bases stayed unmatched. The CDR3 sequence is 14 residues long. This chain connects TRBV28 to TRBJ2-1; 9 bases align to TRBD2. This TCR was recovered from a human donor in good health. Sequences were obtained from T cells isolated from PBMCs. The CDR3 sequence is CASSVLAGSGEQFF. CDR3 coding DNA: TGTGCCAGCAGTGTCCTAGCGGGATCCGGGGAGCAGTTCTTC.